This T cell receptor beta chain comes out of a study of blood T cell repertoires in COVID-19. This clone has just one count. The protocol was immunoSEQ multiplex PCR, while the TCRdb copy is restricted to in-frame clones and leaves out a portion. The sample shows 60,000 to 95,000 clones, 87% of them seen only once. Germline CDR1 is PRHDT and CDR2 is FYEKMQ (reference sequence). J was trimmed by 8 bases and V by 0 bases; bases with no gene match: 10. This CDR3 region has 16 residues. The chain has TRBV13 and TRBJ2-1; 7 bases map to TRBD2. This clonotype was obtained from a woman aged 45-65 years with acute or convalescent COVID-19. What was sequenced was peripheral blood. CDR3 in DNA: TGTGCCAGCAGCTTAGGTGGGGGGGTTTATCCCCATGAGCAGTTCTTC. The encoded protein is CASSLGGGVYPHEQFF.